What follows is one T cell receptor beta chain and its context. The target antigen is unknown. Patients sequenced had flow cytometry evidence of CD8+CD57+ cell expansion. Each patient gave a blood sample that was collected before any therapy had been received. Using genomic DNA as the template, TCR beta VDJ and CDR3 profiling was carried out. TCRdb redid the calling of the reads with MiXCR, one entry per CDR3 protein. The sample includes some 200,000 distinct CDR3 sequences, over 55% seen only once; the top ten take about 60%. This sample is drawn from a study of CD8+CD57+ T cells in acquired aplastic anemia. Overall study: Sorted CD4+ and CD8+ cells gave a mean 3.2 ug DNA, range roughly 0.2 to 27.4 ug. Study-wide points: Between patients and controls, CD8+ Simpson's diversity did not vary significantly. It was found that twenty-nine CD8+ CDR3 sequences were shared between patients and controls.

The receptor's source is a human donor with aplastic anemia. Input material: sorted CD4+, CD8+, or CD8+CD57+ T cells (not recorded which) from PBMCs.

The CDR3 protein is CAINTGRELFF. The CDR3, as DNA: TGTGCCATCAACACGGGCCGGGAGCTGTTTTTT. The V gene is TRBV10-3, the J gene TRBJ2-2; no reliable D call. Germline V CDR1 and CDR2: ENHRY, SYGVKD. The CDR3 has 11 amino acids. Trimming removed 7 bases at V and 9 bases at J, with 9 bases between.